This is a list of T cell receptor beta chains from one sample in a study of cytomegalovirus exposure and HLA in healthy donors. Measured with immunoSEQ multiplex PCR; TCRdb has only the in-frame clones, and not every one. The sample yields 90,000 to 150,000 clones, 81% seen once. Source material: PBMCs. The source is a middle-aged woman in good health and CMV-seronegative. Each CDR3 is given with its conserved first and last residue. The order of the fields is clone size, V gene, J gene, D gene, CDR3 DNA, CDR3 protein. The D gene is left open where the match is weak. A row's size may be missing; if present it is once, few, many or a size class.

clone_size: NA; v_call: TRBV11-2; j_call: TRBJ2-7; d_call: TRBD2; cdr3_nt: TGTGCCAGCAGCGCGCCTAGCGGGAGGTTCTCCTACGAGCAGTACTTC; cdr3_aa: CASSAPSGRFSYEQYF
clone_size: NA; v_call: TRBV11-2; j_call: TRBJ2-3; d_call: NA; cdr3_nt: TGTGCCAGCAGCTTCGTAGTGGTGGATACGCAGTATTTT; cdr3_aa: CASSFVVVDTQYF
clone_size: NA; v_call: TRBV5-6; j_call: TRBJ1-1; d_call: NA; cdr3_nt: TGTGCCAGCAGCTTGGGACAGGTAAACACTGAAGCTTTCTTT; cdr3_aa: CASSLGQVNTEAFF
clone_size: few; v_call: TRBV10-3; j_call: TRBJ2-2; d_call: NA; cdr3_nt: TGTGCCATCAGAGCAGGGTCCCTGGACACCGGGGAGCTGTTTTTT; cdr3_aa: CAIRAGSLDTGELFF
clone_size: NA; v_call: TRBV5-1; j_call: TRBJ1-2; d_call: TRBD1; cdr3_nt: TGCGCCAGCAGCTTGGGGACAGGGGGCGTTCATGGCTACACCTTC; cdr3_aa: CASSLGTGGVHGYTF
clone_size: NA; v_call: TRBV7-8; j_call: TRBJ2-1; d_call: TRBD2; cdr3_nt: TGTGCCAGCAGCTTAGAACTAGCGGGGGTCAATGAGCAGTTCTTC; cdr3_aa: CASSLELAGVNEQFF
clone_size: NA; v_call: TRBV2; j_call: TRBJ2-1; d_call: NA; cdr3_nt: TGTGCCAGCAGACAACTCAGCGGATACAATGAGCAGTTCTTC; cdr3_aa: CASRQLSGYNEQFF
clone_size: few; v_call: TRBV28; j_call: TRBJ2-7; d_call: TRBD2; cdr3_nt: TGTGCCAGCAGCATGATTAGCGGGGCAGCCTACGAGCAGTACTTC; cdr3_aa: CASSMISGAAYEQYF
clone_size: once; v_call: TRBV30; j_call: TRBJ1-5; d_call: NA; cdr3_nt: TGTGCCTGGAGCGCAGGGGCCGGTCAGCCCCAGCATTTT; cdr3_aa: CAWSAGAGQPQHF
clone_size: NA; v_call: TRBV5-8; j_call: TRBJ2-7; d_call: TRBD1; cdr3_nt: TGTGCCAGCAGCCCGTTTGGACAGGACTACGAGCAGTACTTC; cdr3_aa: CASSPFGQDYEQYF
clone_size: once; v_call: TRBV5-4; j_call: TRBJ1-2; d_call: NA; cdr3_nt: TGTGCCAGCAGCTTGGCCGGTGGAAACAGGGAGGGAGGCTACACCTTC; cdr3_aa: CASSLAGGNREGGYTF
clone_size: NA; v_call: TRBV6-6; j_call: TRBJ1-2; d_call: TRBD1; cdr3_nt: TGTGCCAGCAGTCAAATCCGGGACAGCGTCTATGGCTACACCTTC; cdr3_aa: CASSQIRDSVYGYTF
clone_size: NA; v_call: TRBV25-1; j_call: TRBJ1-5; d_call: NA; cdr3_nt: TGTGCCAGCAGTGGAGGTCGCAATCAGCCCCAGCATTTT; cdr3_aa: CASSGGRNQPQHF
clone_size: NA; v_call: TRBV20-1; j_call: TRBJ2-3; d_call: NA; cdr3_nt: TGCAGTGCTAGTAAATTGGATACGCAGTATTTT; cdr3_aa: CSASKLDTQYF